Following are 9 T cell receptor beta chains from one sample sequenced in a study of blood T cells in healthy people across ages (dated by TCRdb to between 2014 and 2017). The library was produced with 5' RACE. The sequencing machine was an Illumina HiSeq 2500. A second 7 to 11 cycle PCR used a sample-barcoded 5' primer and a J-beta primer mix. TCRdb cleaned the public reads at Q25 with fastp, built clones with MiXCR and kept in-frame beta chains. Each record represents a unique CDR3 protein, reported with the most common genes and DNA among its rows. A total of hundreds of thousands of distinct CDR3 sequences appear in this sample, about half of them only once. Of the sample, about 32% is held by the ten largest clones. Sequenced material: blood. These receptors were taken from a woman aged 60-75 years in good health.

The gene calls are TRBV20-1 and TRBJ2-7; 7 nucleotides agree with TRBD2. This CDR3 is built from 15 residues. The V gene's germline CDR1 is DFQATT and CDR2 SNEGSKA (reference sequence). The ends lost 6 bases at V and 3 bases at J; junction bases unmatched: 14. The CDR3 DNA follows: TGCAGTGCATCCCATCTAGCGGAGGGTTTCTACGAGCAGTACTTC. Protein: CSASHLAEGFYEQYF.

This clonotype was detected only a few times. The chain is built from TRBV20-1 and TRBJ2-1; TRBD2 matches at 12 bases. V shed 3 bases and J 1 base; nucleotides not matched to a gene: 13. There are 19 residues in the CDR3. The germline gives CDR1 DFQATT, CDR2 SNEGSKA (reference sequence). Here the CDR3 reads CSASPRTSGKGLSYNEQFF. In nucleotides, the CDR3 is TGCAGTGCTAGTCCCCGGACTAGCGGGAAAGGGTTGTCCTACAATGAGCAGTTCTTC.

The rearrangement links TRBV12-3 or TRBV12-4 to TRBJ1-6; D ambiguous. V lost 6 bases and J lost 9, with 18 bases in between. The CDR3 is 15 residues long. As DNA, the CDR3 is TGTGCCAGCAGCTCCCAGACGGGTCAATTTTCACCCCTCCACTTT. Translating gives CASSSQTGQFSPLHF.

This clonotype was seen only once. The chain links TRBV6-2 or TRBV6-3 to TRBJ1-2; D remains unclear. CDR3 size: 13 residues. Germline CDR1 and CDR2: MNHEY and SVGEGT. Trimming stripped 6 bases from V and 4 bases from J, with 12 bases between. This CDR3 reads CASRPDRVYGYTF. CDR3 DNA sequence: TGTGCCAGCAGACCAGATAGAGTCTATGGCTACACCTTC.

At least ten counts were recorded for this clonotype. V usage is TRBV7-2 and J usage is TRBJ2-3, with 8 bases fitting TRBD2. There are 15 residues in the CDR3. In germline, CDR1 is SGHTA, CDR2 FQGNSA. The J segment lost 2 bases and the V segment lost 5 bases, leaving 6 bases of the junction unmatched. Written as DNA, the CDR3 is TGTGCCAGCAGCATTGGGACTAGATCCACAGATACGCAGTATTTT. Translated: CASSIGTRSTDTQYF.

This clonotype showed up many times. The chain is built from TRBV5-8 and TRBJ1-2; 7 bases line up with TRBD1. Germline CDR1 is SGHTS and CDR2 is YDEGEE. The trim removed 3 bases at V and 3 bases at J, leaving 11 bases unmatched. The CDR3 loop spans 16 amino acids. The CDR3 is CASSSRLTGRDYGYTF. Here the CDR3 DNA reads TGTGCCAGCAGCTCCCGGTTGACAGGGCGGGACTATGGCTACACCTTC.

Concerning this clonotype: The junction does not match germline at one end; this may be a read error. CDR3 sequence: CTSSQRRELYYEQYF. The CDR3 nucleotides are TGCACCAGCAGCCAACGGCGGGAGCTTTACTACGAGCAGTACTTC. The V gene is TRBV4-3, the J gene TRBJ2-7; 7 positions match TRBD2. The CDR3 has 15 amino acids. Germline V gives CDR1 LGHNA, CDR2 YSLEER.

CDR3 bases: TGTGCCAGCAGTCCGGACAGTCGAGGCTACACCTTC. This translates into CASSPDSRGYTF. This chain connects TRBV28 to TRBJ1-2; D may be TRBD1 (6 bases). Germline CDR1 MDHEN, CDR2 SYDVKM. CDR3 length: 12 amino acids. V lost 5 bases, J lost 8 bases, and 12 bases lay in between.

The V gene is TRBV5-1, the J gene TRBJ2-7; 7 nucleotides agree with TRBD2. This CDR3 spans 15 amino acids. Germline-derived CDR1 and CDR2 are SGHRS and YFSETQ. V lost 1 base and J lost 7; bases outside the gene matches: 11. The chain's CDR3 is CASSLWSSGDNEQYF. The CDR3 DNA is TGCGCCAGCAGCTTGTGGTCTAGCGGTGACAATGAGCAGTACTTC. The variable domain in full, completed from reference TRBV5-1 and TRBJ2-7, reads KAGVTQTPRYLIKTRGQQVTLSCSPISGHRSVSWYQQTPGQGLQFLFEYFSETQRNKGNFPGRFSGRQFSNSRSEMNVSTLELGDSALYLCASSLWSSGDNEQYFGPGTRLTVT.